Listed below are T cell receptor beta chains from one sample, sequenced in a study. TCRdb re-analysed the RT-PCR reads in MiXCR, keeping a single row per CDR3 protein. The data show about 680,000 distinct CDR3 sequences, 13% to 15% seen once. The sample taken for sequencing was memory CD4+ T cells from blood. These receptor sequences come from a female donor in good health, serving as a healthy control. CDR3s include the opening cysteine and the closing phenylalanine or tryptophan. Fields, in order: CDR3 protein, CDR3 DNA, D gene, V gene, clone size, J gene. The D gene is left open where the match is weak. For some rows the clone size is stated as once, few or many, or as a class when expanded; others skip it.

CDR3 protein: CSVEDRKGGYYEQYF
CDR3 DNA: TGCAGCGTTGAAGATCGGAAGGGAGGGTACTACGAGCAGTACTTC
D gene: TRBD2
V gene: TRBV29-1
clone size: many
J gene: TRBJ2-7

CDR3 protein: CASSQTTGTAQTQYF
CDR3 DNA: TGTGCCAGCAGTCAGACCACCGGGACCGCTCAGACCCAGTACTTC
D gene: .
V gene: TRBV7-3
clone size: .
J gene: TRBJ2-5

CDR3 protein: CASSKNSAGYEQYF
CDR3 DNA: TGTGCCAGTAGTAAAAATTCGGCCGGCTACGAGCAGTACTTC
D gene: .
V gene: TRBV19
clone size: few
J gene: TRBJ2-7

CDR3 protein: CASSDNQGSFGYTF
CDR3 DNA: TGTGCCAGCAGTGATAACCAGGGGAGCTTTGGCTACACCTTC
D gene: .
V gene: TRBV2
clone size: few
J gene: TRBJ1-2

CDR3 protein: CAISETGFRLAGRSYEQYF
CDR3 DNA: TGCGCCATCAGCGAAACAGGTTTCCGACTAGCGGGACGCTCCTACGAGCAGTACTTC
D gene: TRBD2
V gene: TRBV5-1
clone size: few
J gene: TRBJ2-7

CDR3 protein: CSAYRPGNTGELFF
CDR3 DNA: TGCAGTGCTTACCGCCCGGGGAACACCGGGGAGCTGTTTTTT
D gene: .
V gene: TRBV20-1
clone size: many
J gene: TRBJ2-2

CDR3 protein: CSARDQREAEAFF
CDR3 DNA: TGCAGTGCTAGAGATCAAAGGGAGGCTGAAGCTTTCTTT
D gene: .
V gene: TRBV20-1
clone size: .
J gene: TRBJ1-1

CDR3 protein: CASSSGGEAEQYF
CDR3 DNA: TGCGCCAGCAGCTCGGGGGGAGAGGCCGAGCAGTACTTC
D gene: TRBD2
V gene: TRBV5-1
clone size: many
J gene: TRBJ2-7

CDR3 protein: CASSWSLAVQETQYF
CDR3 DNA: TGTGCCAGCAGCTGGTCACTAGCGGTACAAGAGACCCAGTACTTC
D gene: TRBD2
V gene: TRBV7-2
clone size: many
J gene: TRBJ2-5

CDR3 protein: CATSEGSNYGYTF
CDR3 DNA: TGTGCCACCAGTGAAGGCAGTAACTATGGCTACACCTTC
D gene: .
V gene: TRBV24-1
clone size: .
J gene: TRBJ1-2

CDR3 protein: CASSQGDRLMADTQYF
CDR3 DNA: TGTGCCAGCAGCCAAGGAGATCGACTTATGGCAGATACGCAGTATTTT
D gene: .
V gene: TRBV4-2
clone size: many
J gene: TRBJ2-3

CDR3 protein: CASSLARTETQYF
CDR3 DNA: TGTGCCAGCAGCTTAGCCCGTACGGAGACCCAGTACTTC
D gene: .
V gene: TRBV7-2
clone size: .
J gene: TRBJ2-5

CDR3 protein: CSVSLGQVDNEQFF
CDR3 DNA: TGCAGTGTCTCGTTGGGACAGGTAGACAATGAGCAGTTCTTC
D gene: TRBD1
V gene: TRBV20-1
clone size: few
J gene: TRBJ2-1

CDR3 protein: CASSRGTADNSPLHF
CDR3 DNA: TGCGCCAGCAGCCGGGGGACAGCCGATAATTCACCCCTCCACTTT
D gene: TRBD1
V gene: TRBV4-1
clone size: few
J gene: TRBJ1-6

CDR3 protein: CATSGRVGGGTDTQYF
CDR3 DNA: TGTGCCACCAGCGGACGGGTGGGGGGCGGCACAGATACGCAGTATTTT
D gene: .
V gene: TRBV15
clone size: few
J gene: TRBJ2-3

CDR3 protein: CSVDGQGGDTQYF
CDR3 DNA: TGCAGCGTTGACGGACAGGGAGGGGATACGCAGTATTTT
D gene: .
V gene: TRBV29-1
clone size: many
J gene: TRBJ2-3

CDR3 protein: CASSYWRDRGYEQYF
CDR3 DNA: TGTGCCAGCAGTTACTGGCGGGACAGGGGGTACGAGCAGTACTTC
D gene: TRBD1
V gene: TRBV6-6
clone size: many
J gene: TRBJ2-7

CDR3 protein: CATSDPLRANYGYTF
CDR3 DNA: TGTGCCACCAGTGATCCCCTGCGGGCTAACTATGGCTACACCTTC
D gene: .
V gene: TRBV24-1
clone size: .
J gene: TRBJ1-2

CDR3 protein: CASSLGPGGGNTEAFF
CDR3 DNA: TGTGCCAGCAGCTTAGGCCCCGGAGGCGGTAACACTGAAGCTTTCTTT
D gene: .
V gene: TRBV13
clone size: .
J gene: TRBJ1-1

CDR3 protein: CASSSPDREGRNIQYF
CDR3 DNA: TGTGCCAGCAGCTCCCCCGACAGGGAGGGGAGAAACATTCAGTACTTC
D gene: .
V gene: TRBV7-9
clone size: few
J gene: TRBJ2-4

CDR3 protein: CASSRPRGPNEKLFF
CDR3 DNA: TGTGCCAGCAGTAGACCGCGAGGGCCAAATGAAAAACTGTTTTTT
D gene: .
V gene: TRBV6-2/TRBV6-3
clone size: few
J gene: TRBJ1-4

CDR3 protein: CASSIAGGPDTQYF
CDR3 DNA: TGCGCCAGCTCTATAGCGGGAGGTCCAGATACGCAGTATTTT
D gene: TRBD2
V gene: TRBV5-1
clone size: .
J gene: TRBJ2-3

CDR3 protein: CASSFGTADSGNTIYF
CDR3 DNA: TGTGCCAGCAGTTTCGGGACAGCGGACTCTGGAAACACCATATATTTT
D gene: TRBD1
V gene: TRBV12-3/TRBV12-4
clone size: many
J gene: TRBJ1-3

CDR3 protein: CASSGGGGYEQYF
CDR3 DNA: TGTGCCAGCAGTGGCGGCGGGGGGTACGAGCAGTACTTC
D gene: TRBD2
V gene: TRBV2
clone size: few
J gene: TRBJ2-7

CDR3 protein: CASSQIQGSEQYF
CDR3 DNA: TGTGCCAGCAGCCAAATACAGGGGTCCGAGCAGTACTTC
D gene: TRBD1
V gene: TRBV7-2
clone size: many
J gene: TRBJ2-7

CDR3 protein: CASSFEGVPYEQYF
CDR3 DNA: TGTGCCAGCAGTTTTGAAGGCGTCCCCTACGAGCAGTACTTC
D gene: .
V gene: TRBV28
clone size: .
J gene: TRBJ2-7

CDR3 protein: CASSLPSGRAGETQYF
CDR3 DNA: TGTGCCAGCAGTTTGCCTAGCGGGAGGGCCGGGGAGACCCAGTACTTC
D gene: TRBD2
V gene: TRBV12-3/TRBV12-4
clone size: .
J gene: TRBJ2-5

CDR3 protein: CASNFGGAMNTEAFF
CDR3 DNA: TGTGCCAGCAATTTCGGGGGGGCGATGAACACTGAAGCTTTCTTT
D gene: .
V gene: TRBV28
clone size: few
J gene: TRBJ1-1

CDR3 protein: CASSFSRGRSNEQYF
CDR3 DNA: TGTGCCAGCAGCTTCTCTCGCGGGAGATCTAACGAGCAGTACTTC
D gene: TRBD2
V gene: TRBV3-1
clone size: many
J gene: TRBJ2-7

CDR3 protein: CSASPGMFYEQYF
CDR3 DNA: TGCAGTGCTAGTCCGGGGATGTTCTACGAGCAGTACTTC
D gene: .
V gene: TRBV20-1
clone size: .
J gene: TRBJ2-7

CDR3 protein: CASSQGPTVPSGSYEQYF
CDR3 DNA: TGTGCCAGCAGCCAAGGTCCCACAGTCCCCTCGGGGTCCTACGAGCAGTACTTC
D gene: .
V gene: TRBV3-1
clone size: many
J gene: TRBJ2-7

CDR3 protein: CASSRRGGGANVLTF
CDR3 DNA: TGTGCCAGCAGCCGCAGGGGGGGAGGGGCCAACGTCCTGACTTTC
D gene: .
V gene: TRBV7-2
clone size: .
J gene: TRBJ2-6

CDR3 protein: CASSTSGRISYEQYF
CDR3 DNA: TGTGCCAGCAGTACTAGCGGGAGAATATCCTACGAGCAGTACTTC
D gene: TRBD2
V gene: TRBV6-5
clone size: many
J gene: TRBJ2-7

CDR3 protein: CASSPFYAGSYGYTF
CDR3 DNA: TGTGCCAGCAGCCCCTTTTACGCAGGGAGCTATGGCTACACCTTC
D gene: .
V gene: TRBV27
clone size: .
J gene: TRBJ1-2

CDR3 protein: CAVYSTDTQYF
CDR3 DNA: TGTGCCGTCTACAGCACAGATACGCAGTATTTT
D gene: .
V gene: TRBV10-3
clone size: few
J gene: TRBJ2-3

CDR3 protein: CASSQGSLSPLHF
CDR3 DNA: TGTGCCAGCAGCCAAGGGTCCTTGTCACCCCTCCACTTT
D gene: .
V gene: TRBV3-1
clone size: .
J gene: TRBJ1-6

CDR3 protein: CSANQDTYSNQPQHF
CDR3 DNA: TGCAGTGCCAACCAAGACACCTATAGCAATCAGCCCCAGCATTTT
D gene: .
V gene: TRBV20-1
clone size: few
J gene: TRBJ1-5

CDR3 protein: CATSDPQGADTQYF
CDR3 DNA: TGTGCCACCAGTGACCCCCAGGGGGCAGATACGCAGTATTTT
D gene: TRBD1
V gene: TRBV24-1
clone size: few
J gene: TRBJ2-3

CDR3 protein: CASRADGLNIQYF
CDR3 DNA: TGTGCCAGCAGGGCCGACGGACTGAACATTCAGTACTTC
D gene: .
V gene: TRBV12-3/TRBV12-4
clone size: many
J gene: TRBJ2-4

CDR3 protein: CASSQDQYSGQGSKNIQYF
CDR3 DNA: TGTGCCAGCAGCCAAGATCAGTATAGCGGGCAGGGTAGCAAAAACATTCAGTACTTC
D gene: TRBD2
V gene: TRBV3-1
clone size: few
J gene: TRBJ2-4

CDR3 protein: CASSSTVLLGPTEAFF
CDR3 DNA: TGTGCCAGCAGTAGTACGGTCCTATTGGGGCCCACTGAAGCTTTCTTT
D gene: .
V gene: TRBV6-5
clone size: few
J gene: TRBJ1-1